Given below is one TCR beta chain in context. Its antigen is not yet known. No base quality values were provided; no much bigger clone lies one nucleotide off. The sample comes from a study of blood T cells in healthy people across ages (dated by TCRdb to 2015 to 2017). At the level of the whole study: In model experiments, template switching captured about one uniquely barcoded TCR beta cDNA molecule for every two T cells. The study measured age-related changes in TCR beta repertoire diversity using deep sequencing normalized with unique cDNA molecular identifiers. The donors were split into four age groups: young (average 16 years), middle-aged (39), aged (approximately 60) and long-lived (approximately 80). To avoid experimental bias, donors of different ages were distributed randomly across sequencing lanes. Using the same blood draw, the study looked at two additional independent replicas of 1 million unique cDNA reads for two donors, one aged 18 to 29 and the other aged 80 or older.

Study-wide conclusions, independent of this receptor: Observed TCR beta diversity per million T cells fell roughly linearly with age, and a significant reduction was already apparent by age around 39. Because the CMV infection status of the donors was unknown, age-related changes in expanded clonotypes may potentially have been confounded. Estimates of total diversity based on one million sequenced T cells were considered lower bounds and underestimates. A strong correlation was found between observed TCR beta diversity and the percentage of naive T cells measured by flow cytometry. Because profiling used bulk unsorted PBMCs, naive and antigen-experienced compartments could not be compared conclusively. The long-lived group showed more naive CD4+ T cells, fewer expanded clones and increased TCR diversity than the aged group, suggesting age selection.

Systemically healthy Caucasian individuals from Russia, around 38 in total and aged 6 to 90 years, were included as donors. Each donor gave ten milliliters of peripheral blood, drawn into EDTA-treated Vacutainer tubes. Ficoll-Paque density-gradient centrifugation was used to isolate PBMCs, with at least 7 million per sample. Trizol reagent was used to extract total RNA from PBMCs, with at least 5.5 micrograms per sample. For every donor, flow cytometry on a PBMC aliquot measured the percentage of naive CD45RAhigh/CD27high T cells. V loses 0 bases, J loses 10 bases, and the germline ends lie 16 bases apart. The CDR3, from cysteine to phenylalanine, totals 15 residues. The CDR3 DNA has 45 bases and is translated from base 1. The library was generated by 5' RACE. This sample was sequenced with an Illumina HiSeq 2500. The second PCR ran for roughly 7 to 12 cycles and used a J-beta primer mix along with a sample-barcoded 5' primer. A template-switch 5' adaptor carrying 12 random nucleotides introduced a unique molecular identifier onto each TCR beta cDNA molecule. Each sample yielded at least 2.5 million CDR3-containing paired-end reads. First-strand cDNA was synthesized from all RNA with the Mint cDNA synthesis kit, primed by a TRBC-specific oligonucleotide. All cDNA was treated with uracil-DNA glycosylase and then went through a first 18-cycle PCR with the universal primers M1SS and BC2_uni_R. As for the original processing: For normalization, 1 million high-quality reads, each with a distinct molecular identifier, were randomly selected from each sample. Reads sharing molecular identifiers were discarded rather than binned into consensus sequences. MiTCR, set to a Q25 quality threshold and the strictest error-elimination algorithm, was used for CDR3 identification, clonotype clustering and error correction. A nonparametric unseen species model with Euler transformation was used to estimate a lower bound on total TCR beta diversity. Using fastp trimming at Q25 and MiXCR clonotype assembly, TCRdb reanalyzed the public sequencing data and kept in-frame beta chains. Rows matching on CDR3 protein sequence are summarized as one entry with the most common DNA and genes. These V and J calls derive from TCRdb rather than the authors' analysis. For this sample the table gives hundreds of thousands of distinct CDR3 sequences, of which approximately 29% were detected only once. The biggest ten clones account for 15% to 17% of the sample.

In this chain, TRBV12-3 or TRBV12-4 is recombined with TRBJ2-1; the D region may be TRBD1 or TRBD2, each matching 6 bases equally. This sequence was found in a woman of 80 years or more in good health. Donor details come from another sample of the same person, matched by shared clones. Sequencing input: blood. CDR3 reads: CASSLALGGPLEQFF. The sequence in DNA is TGTGCCAGCAGTTTAGCATTAGGGGGGCCTTTAGAGCAGTTCTTC.